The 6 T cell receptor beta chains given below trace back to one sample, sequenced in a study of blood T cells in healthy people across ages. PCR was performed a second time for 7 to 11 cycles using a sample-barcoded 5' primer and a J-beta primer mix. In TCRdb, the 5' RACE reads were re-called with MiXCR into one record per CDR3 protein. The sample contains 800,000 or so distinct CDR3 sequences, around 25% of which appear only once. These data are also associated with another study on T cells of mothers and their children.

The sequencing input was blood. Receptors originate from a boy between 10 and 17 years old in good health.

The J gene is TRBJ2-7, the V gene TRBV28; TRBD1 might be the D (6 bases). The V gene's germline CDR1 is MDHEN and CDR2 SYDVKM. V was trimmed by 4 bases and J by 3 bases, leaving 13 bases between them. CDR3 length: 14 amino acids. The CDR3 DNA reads TGTGCCAGCAGTTGGGGGCTAGGAAGCTACGAGCAGTACTTC. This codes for CASSWGLGSYEQYF.

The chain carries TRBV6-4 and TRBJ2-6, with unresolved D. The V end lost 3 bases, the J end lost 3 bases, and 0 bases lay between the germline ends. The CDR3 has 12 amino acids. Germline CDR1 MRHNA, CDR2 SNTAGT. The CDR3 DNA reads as TGTGCCAGCAGTGATGGGGCCAACGTCCTGACTTTC. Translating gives CASSDGANVLTF.

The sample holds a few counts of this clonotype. In DNA, the CDR3 is TGCAGTGCTGGGCCACGCGACACCGGGACGGGCAATGAGCAGTTCTTC. It encodes CSAGPRDTGTGNEQFF. The chain employs TRBV20-1 and TRBJ2-1; either TRBD1 or TRBD2 may supply D (5 bases each). V shed 5 bases and J shed 6 bases, with 23 bases lying between them. Germline assignment: CDR1 DFQATT and CDR2 SNEGSKA (reference sequence). This CDR3 is built from 16 residues.

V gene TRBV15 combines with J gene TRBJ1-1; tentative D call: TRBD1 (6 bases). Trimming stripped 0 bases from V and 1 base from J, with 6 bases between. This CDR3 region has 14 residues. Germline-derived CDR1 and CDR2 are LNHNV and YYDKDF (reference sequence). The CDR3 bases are TGTGCCACCAGCAGAGACAGGGGGAACACTGAAGCTTTCTTT. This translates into CATSRDRGNTEAFF.

DNA of the CDR3: TGTGCCAGCACCAAAGGGAGCGAAGAAGAGACCCAGTACTTC. The encoded protein is CASTKGSEEETQYF. The chain uses TRBV6-6 and TRBJ2-5; D possibly corresponds to TRBD2 (5 bases). Per germline, CDR1 MNHNY and CDR2 SVGAGI (reference sequence). The CDR3 runs 14 residues. V lost 7 bases and J 3 bases, leaving 15 bases between the germline ends.

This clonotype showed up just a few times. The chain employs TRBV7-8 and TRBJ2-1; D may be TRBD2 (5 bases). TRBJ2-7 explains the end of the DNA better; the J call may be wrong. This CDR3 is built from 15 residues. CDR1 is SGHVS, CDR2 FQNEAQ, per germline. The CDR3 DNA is TGTGCCAGCAGCCACCTTCGGGGAAGCTCCTACGAGCAGTACTTC. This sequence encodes CASSHLRGSSYEQYF.